A single sample is the source of the 30 T cell receptor beta chains below, sequenced in a study of blood T cells in healthy people across ages. A second about 7 to 12 cycle PCR used barcoded and J-beta primers. TCRdb redid the calling of the 5' RACE reads with MiXCR, one entry per CDR3 protein. The sample lists approximately 1.5 million distinct CDR3 sequences; roughly 32% were seen once. The sample comprised blood. These TCRs come from a woman aged 30 to 39 in good health.

This rearrangement joins TRBV7-8 to TRBJ2-5, with 9 bases matching TRBD1. Germline-derived CDR1 and CDR2 are SGHVS and FQNEAQ. The CDR3 consists of 16 residues. V shed 4 bases, J shed 2 bases, and the junction held 8 bases outside the gene matches. In DNA form, the CDR3 reads TGTGCCAGCAGCTCATACGAACAGGGGGCTCAAGAGACCCAGTACTTC. Residues: CASSSYEQGAQETQYF.

This clonotype was observed many times. The V call is TRBV29-1, the J call TRBJ2-1; D is possibly TRBD1 (5 bases). CDR1 SQVTM and CDR2 ANQGSEA come from the germline V gene. Trimming pared 3 bases from V and 4 bases from J, leaving 16 bases between. CDR3 length: 15 amino acids. The CDR3 loop is CSVDYLGSGYNEQFF. The DNA for the CDR3 is TGCAGCGTTGATTACCTAGGGTCAGGGTACAATGAGCAGTTCTTC.

The chain has TRBV6-4 and TRBJ2-2, with D perhaps TRBD2 (6 bases). The CDR3 loop spans 15 amino acids. Trimming pared 3 bases from V and 6 bases from J, leaving 14 bases between. Germline CDR1 and CDR2: MRHNA and SNTAGT. The CDR3 is CASSEVAEPPGELFF. The CDR3 DNA reads as TGTGCCAGCAGTGAGGTAGCGGAGCCCCCCGGGGAGCTGTTTTTT.

This rearrangement joins TRBV3-1 to TRBJ1-1; D unresolved. The CDR3 runs to 14 residues. Germline V gene lookup returns CDR1 LGHDT and CDR2 YNNKEL (reference sequence). The V and J ends lost 2 bases and 1 base respectively, with 8 bases between them. CDR3 protein: CASSQKGGNTEAFF. The CDR3, as DNA: TGTGCCAGCAGCCAAAAGGGAGGGAACACTGAAGCTTTCTTT.

With regard to this clonotype: This could be a read error, since a much larger clone is one nucleotide away. This chain joins TRBV15 and TRBJ2-1; 7 nucleotides align to TRBD2. Germline CDR1 reads LNHNV; CDR2 reads YYDKDF (reference sequence). The CDR3 loop spans 16 amino acids. V lost 3 bases, J lost 2 bases, and 7 bases stayed unmatched. The CDR3 region is CATSSAPGGPYNEQFF. The CDR3 coding sequence is TGTGCCACCAGCAGCGCCCCGGGAGGCCCCTACAATGAGCAGTTCTTC.

This clonotype was seen at least ten times. The chain recombines TRBV12-3 or TRBV12-4 with TRBJ1-2, with 7 bases aligning to TRBD1. This CDR3 is 13 amino acids long. V lost 5 bases to trimming and J lost 8 bases; unmatched junction nucleotides: 8. The CDR3 sequence: CASSPGQLSGYTF. The CDR3 DNA reads TGTGCCAGCAGTCCGGGACAGCTCAGCGGCTACACCTTC.

This clonotype was counted a single time. The gene calls are TRBV27 and TRBJ1-1; 9 nucleotides match TRBD1. Germline lookup yields CDR1 MNHEY and CDR2 SMNVEV (reference sequence). This CDR3 contains 17 residues. J lost 5 bases, V lost 4 bases, and 14 bases had no gene match. In DNA, the CDR3 is TGTGCCAGCAGTTCGCTAACAGGGGGCGGAAAGGGTACTGAAGCTTTCTTT. Protein sequence: CASSSLTGGGKGTEAFF.

The CDR3 here is CSTPSSGRVDEQYF. As DNA, the CDR3 is TGCAGTACTCCTAGTAGCGGGAGGGTCGACGAGCAGTACTTC. The V call is TRBV20-1, the J call TRBJ2-7, with 11 bases aligning to TRBD2. The CDR3 contains 14 residues. CDR1 and CDR2 from the germline V gene are DFQATT and SNEGSKA (reference sequence). The ends lost 8 bases at V and 5 bases at J; junction bases unmatched: 11.

V and J are TRBV28 and TRBJ2-2; 10 nucleotides match TRBD2. J was trimmed by 7 bases and V by 4 bases; bases with no gene match: 3. Germline CDR1 reads MDHEN; CDR2 reads SYDVKM. This CDR3 comprises 14 residues. Written as DNA, the CDR3 is TGTGCCAGCAGTTGCCTAGCGGGAGACGGGGAGCTGTTTTTT. Its protein is CASSCLAGDGELFF.

This sequence joins TRBV7-9 and TRBJ2-1, with no clear D. The germline V gene has CDR1 SEHNR and CDR2 FQNEAQ (reference sequence). There are 13 residues in the CDR3. V was trimmed by 1 base and J by 8 bases, leaving 9 bases between them. The CDR3 reads CASSLEGNHEQFF. The CDR3, as DNA: TGTGCCAGCAGCTTAGAGGGTAACCATGAGCAGTTCTTC.

The V and J genes are TRBV28 and TRBJ2-1, with TRBD1 matching 8 bases. From germline, CDR1 is MDHEN and CDR2 SYDVKM. Unmatched junction bases numbered 11, after V lost 6 bases and J lost 7 bases. This CDR3 is 15 amino acids long. CDR3 in amino acids: CASSIGGDRGNEQFF. DNA of the CDR3: TGTGCCAGCAGCATCGGGGGAGACAGGGGTAATGAGCAGTTCTTC. Together with reference TRBV28 and TRBJ2-1, the CDR3 gives the full variable domain: DVKVTQSSRYLVKRTGEKVFLECVQDMDHENMFWYRQDPGLGLRLIYFSYDVKMKEKGDIPEGYSVSREKKERFSLILESASTNQTSMYLCASSIGGDRGNEQFFGPGTRLTVL.

This rearrangement joins TRBV25-1 to TRBJ2-1; D remains unclear. This CDR3 spans 15 amino acids. CDR1 and CDR2 from the germline V gene are MGHDK and SYGVNS. Trimming left V 1 base short and J 5 bases short, with 12 bases between. In nucleotides, the CDR3 is TGTGCCAGCAGTGAATCAGATAGCTGGCACAATGAGCAGTTCTTC. Encoded protein: CASSESDSWHNEQFF.

As for this clonotype: A much larger clone differs by one base, so this may be a read error. This sequence joins TRBV4-1 and TRBJ2-7; 9 bases agree with TRBD2. Germline V gene lookup returns CDR1 MGHRA and CDR2 YSYEKL. The length of the CDR3 is 16 residues. The V and J ends lost 4 bases and 2 bases, in that order; junction bases with no gene match: 9. The CDR3 loop is CASSRELTSGAYEQYF. CDR3 in DNA: TGCGCCAGCAGCCGAGAGTTGACTAGCGGTGCCTACGAGCAGTACTTC.

This clonotype has ten or more counts. This rearrangement joins TRBV5-1 to TRBJ2-5, with TRBD2 as a possible D gene (6 bases). The V end lost 3 bases, the J end lost 0 bases, and 6 bases lay between the germline ends. Germline V gene lookup returns CDR1 SGHRS and CDR2 YFSETQ. The CDR3 spans 13 residues. In DNA form, the CDR3 reads TGCGCCAGCAGCTCGGGAGACCAAGAGACCCAGTACTTC. This encodes CASSSGDQETQYF.

Only a few counts were recorded for this clonotype. The chain employs TRBV7-8 and TRBJ2-3, with D perhaps TRBD2 (6 bases). This CDR3 region has 16 residues. Germline V gene sequence: CDR1 SGHVS, CDR2 FQNEAQ. V was clipped by 3 bases and J by 0 bases, with 13 bases between them. The CDR3 sequence is CASSFSVGLSTDTQYF. CDR3 sequence (DNA): TGTGCCAGCAGCTTTTCAGTCGGACTAAGCACAGATACGCAGTATTTT. Looking up the rest from reference TRBV7-8 and TRBJ2-3 gives the full variable domain: GAGVSQSPRYKVAKRGQDVALRCDPISGHVSLFWYQQALGQGPEFLTYFQNEAQLDKSGLPSDRFFAERPEGSVSTLKIQRTQQEDSAVYLCASSFSVGLSTDTQYFGPGTRLTVL.

V gene TRBV20-1 combines with J gene TRBJ1-1, with no clear D. Trimming stripped 0 bases from V and 0 bases from J, with 11 bases between. Germline V gene lookup returns CDR1 DFQATT and CDR2 SNEGSKA (reference sequence). The CDR3 covers 15 residues. CDR3 loop: CSARDLAQMNTEAFF. The DNA for the CDR3 is TGCAGTGCTAGAGATTTGGCACAGATGAACACTGAAGCTTTCTTT.

The J gene is TRBJ2-3, the V gene TRBV20-1; 10 bases fit TRBD2. The junction had 11 bases not matched to a gene; V was cut back by 6 bases and J by 5 bases. Germline-derived CDR1 and CDR2 are DFQATT and SNEGSKA (reference sequence). The CDR3 is made up of 15 amino acids. CDR3 sequence reads: CSANPQREGRDTQYF. The CDR3 nucleotides read TGCAGTGCAAACCCACAGCGGGAGGGGAGAGATACGCAGTATTTT.

This chain joins TRBV20-1 and TRBJ1-4; TRBD1 matches at 7 bases. Trimming removed 1 base from V and 4 bases from J; junction bases left unmatched: 3. There are 14 residues in the CDR3. Germline CDR1 reads DFQATT; CDR2 reads SNEGSKA (reference sequence). The chain's CDR3 is CSARGRQGNEKLFF. The CDR3 region has the DNA TGCAGTGCTAGAGGGAGACAGGGTAATGAAAAACTGTTTTTT.

Regarding this clonotype: This may arise from a read error, as a much more abundant clone is one base away. The chain uses TRBV10-3 and TRBJ2-7; TRBD2 agrees at 8 bases. Germline V gene lookup returns CDR1 ENHRY and CDR2 SYGVKD. The CDR3 is made up of 15 amino acids. Here the CDR3 DNA reads TGTGCCGTCAGTCGAGCGGGAGAGAGCTCCTACGAGCAGTACTTC. It codes for CAVSRAGESSYEQYF.

This clonotype was counted many times. The rearrangement uses TRBV20-1 and TRBJ2-4; TRBD1 agrees at 7 bases. Germline-derived CDR1 and CDR2 are DFQATT and SNEGSKA (reference sequence). CDR3 size: 11 residues. V dropped 6 bases and J dropped 7; count of bases not matched to a gene: 3. For the CDR3, the DNA is TGCAGTGCCCAGGACAGGAACATTCAGTACTTC. This encodes CSAQDRNIQYF.

CDR3 sequence (DNA): TGTGCCAGCAGCCCTGCCACTGAAGCTTTCTTT. This translates into CASSPATEAFF. The chain recombines TRBV7-9 with TRBJ1-1; unclear D gene. CDR1 and CDR2 from the germline V gene are SEHNR and FQNEAQ (reference sequence). CDR3 length equals 11 residues. Trimming removed 5 bases at V and 4 bases at J, with 5 bases between.

V usage is TRBV20-1 and J usage is TRBJ2-7; 10 nucleotides line up with TRBD2. CDR3 size: 14 residues. The junction had 6 bases not matched to a gene; V was cut back by 4 bases and J by 3 bases. From germline, CDR1 is DFQATT and CDR2 SNEGSKA (reference sequence). The CDR3 sequence: CSANRPSGSYEQYF. CDR3 nucleotides: TGCAGTGCTAATAGGCCTAGCGGGAGCTACGAGCAGTACTTC.

In its sample, this clonotype was seen a few times. The V call is TRBV24-1, the J call TRBJ2-7, with a weak D call TRBD1 (6 bases). CDR3 length: 12 residues. Trimming removed 9 bases at V and 2 bases at J, with 10 bases between. Looked up from germline, CDR1 is KGHDR and CDR2 is SFDVKD. The CDR3 coding sequence is TGTGCCACCCTTGGGGGCCCCTACGAGCAGTACTTC. Translated, it gives CATLGGPYEQYF.

This clonotype was seen more than once but under ten times. The chain has TRBV29-1 and TRBJ2-7; 13 bases match TRBD2. CDR1 is SQVTM and CDR2 is ANQGSEA in the germline V gene. The V and J ends lost 5 bases and 2 bases, in that order; junction bases with no gene match: 9. This CDR3 is built from 16 residues. The CDR3 nucleotides are TGCAGCGTTTTCCGGACTAGCGGGGGACTTACCTACGAGCAGTACTTC. It is translated as CSVFRTSGGLTYEQYF.

This chain links TRBV3-1 with TRBJ2-1; possibly TRBD2 for D (5 bases). Per germline, CDR1 LGHDT and CDR2 YNNKEL (reference sequence). There are 17 residues in the CDR3. Deletions cut 4 bases from V and 0 bases from J, with 16 bases between. Here the CDR3 reads CASSPTGLLSSYNEQFF. CDR3 coding DNA: TGTGCCAGCAGCCCCACTGGACTGTTAAGCTCCTACAATGAGCAGTTCTTC.

J is TRBJ2-7 and V is TRBV9; 8 bases map to TRBD2. The J call may be wrong; the DNA end is better matched by TRBJ2-5. The CDR3 runs to 16 residues. The germline V gene has CDR1 SGDLS and CDR2 YYNGEE. The CDR3, as DNA: TGTGCCAGCAGCCCACGACTAGCGCCCTCGGAGGAGACCCAGTACTTC. Protein: CASSPRLAPSEETQYF.

The V gene is TRBV4-1, the J gene TRBJ2-1, with a weak D call TRBD2 (6 bases). Germline lookup yields CDR1 MGHRA and CDR2 YSYEKL. V was shortened by 1 base and J by 7 bases, with 20 bases between the two germline ends. CDR3 length equals 17 residues. The CDR3 is CASSQALASLGGNEQFF. In DNA form, the CDR3 reads TGCGCCAGCAGCCAAGCGCTAGCCTCACTCGGAGGGAATGAGCAGTTCTTC.

V is TRBV30 and J is TRBJ1-2; possible D gene TRBD1, 6 bases. Between the trimmed V and J ends, which lost 8 bases and 3 bases, there was a span of 10 bases. Germline-derived CDR1 and CDR2 are GTSNPN and SVGIG (reference sequence). The length of the CDR3 is 11 residues. In DNA, the CDR3 is TGTGCCCAACAGGGCCACTATGGCTACACCTTC. This sequence encodes CAQQGHYGYTF.

The J gene is TRBJ1-4, the V gene TRBV7-9; TRBD1 agrees at 9 bases. This CDR3 spans 14 amino acids. Germline loops: CDR1 SEHNR, CDR2 FQNEAQ (reference sequence). V dropped 5 bases and J dropped 8; count of bases not matched to a gene: 6. Here the CDR3 reads CASSRTGDGEKLFF. In nucleotides, the CDR3 is TGTGCCAGCAGCAGGACAGGGGACGGGGAAAAACTGTTTTTT.

The gene calls are TRBV5-1 and TRBJ2-7; 7 bases are a match to TRBD2. Trimming at V came to 6 bases and at J to 5 bases, leaving 11 bases not matched to a gene. The CDR3 sequence is 14 residues long. Germline loops: CDR1 SGHRS, CDR2 YFSETQ. The CDR3 region has the DNA TGCGCCAGCACCCACGGCGGGAGCGGCAACGAGCAGTACTTC. It translates to CASTHGGSGNEQYF.